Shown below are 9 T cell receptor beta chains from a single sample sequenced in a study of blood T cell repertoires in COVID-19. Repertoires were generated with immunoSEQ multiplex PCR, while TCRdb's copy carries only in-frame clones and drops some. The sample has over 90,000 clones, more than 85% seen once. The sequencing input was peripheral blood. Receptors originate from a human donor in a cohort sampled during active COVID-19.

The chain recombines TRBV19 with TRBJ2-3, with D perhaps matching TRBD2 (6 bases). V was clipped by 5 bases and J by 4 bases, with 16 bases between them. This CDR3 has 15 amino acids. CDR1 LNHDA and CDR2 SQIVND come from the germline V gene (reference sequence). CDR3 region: CASSPSGGGSDTQYF. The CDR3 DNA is TGTGCCAGTAGTCCCAGCGGTGGGGGGTCAGATACGCAGTATTTT. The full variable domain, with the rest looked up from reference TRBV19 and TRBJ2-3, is DGGITQSPKYLFRKEGQNVTLSCEQNLNHDAMYWYRQDPGQGLRLIYYSQIVNDFQKGDIAEGYSVSREKKESFPLTVTSAQKNPTAFYLCASSPSGGGSDTQYFGPGTRLTVL.

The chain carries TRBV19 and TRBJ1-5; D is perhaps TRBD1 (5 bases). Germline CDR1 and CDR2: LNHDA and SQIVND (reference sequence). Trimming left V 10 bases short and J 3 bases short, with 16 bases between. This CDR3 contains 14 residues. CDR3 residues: CATNNRLPNQPQHF. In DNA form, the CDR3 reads TGTGCCACCAACAACAGGCTGCCCAATCAGCCCCAGCATTTT.

The CDR3 nucleotides read TGTGCCAGCAGCGAGAGCACAGATACGCAGTATTTT. Amino acids: CASSESTDTQYF. This sequence joins TRBV2 and TRBJ2-3; no clear D gene. The CDR3 length is 12 residues. CDR1 is SNHLY and CDR2 is FYNNEI in the germline V gene. V dropped 6 bases and J dropped 0 bases, with 4 bases sitting between them.

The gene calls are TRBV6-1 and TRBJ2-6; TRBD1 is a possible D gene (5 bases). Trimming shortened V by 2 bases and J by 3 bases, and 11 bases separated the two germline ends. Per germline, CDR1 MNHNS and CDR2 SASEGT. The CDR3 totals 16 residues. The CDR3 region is CASSEWQGFGANVLTF. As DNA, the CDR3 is TGTGCCAGCAGTGAATGGCAGGGTTTTGGGGCCAACGTCCTGACTTTC.

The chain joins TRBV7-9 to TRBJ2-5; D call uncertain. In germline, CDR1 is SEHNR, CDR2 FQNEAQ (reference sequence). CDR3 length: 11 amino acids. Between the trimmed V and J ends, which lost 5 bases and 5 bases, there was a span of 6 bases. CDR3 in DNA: TGTGCCAGCAGCCCCGGGGAGACCCAGTACTTC. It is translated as CASSPGETQYF.

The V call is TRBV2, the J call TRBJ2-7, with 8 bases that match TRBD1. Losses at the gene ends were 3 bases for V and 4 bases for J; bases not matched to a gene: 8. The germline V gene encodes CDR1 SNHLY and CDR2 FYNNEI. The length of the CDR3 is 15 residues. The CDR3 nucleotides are TGTGCCAGCAGTGACCCAGGACAGGGTAGTTACGAGCAGTACTTC. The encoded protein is CASSDPGQGSYEQYF. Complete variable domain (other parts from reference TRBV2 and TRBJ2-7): EPEVTQTPSHQVTQMGQEVILRCVPISNHLYFYWYRQILGQKVEFLVSFYNNEISEKSEIFDDQFSVERPDGSNFTLKIRSTKLEDSAMYFCASSDPGQGSYEQYFGPGTRLTVT.

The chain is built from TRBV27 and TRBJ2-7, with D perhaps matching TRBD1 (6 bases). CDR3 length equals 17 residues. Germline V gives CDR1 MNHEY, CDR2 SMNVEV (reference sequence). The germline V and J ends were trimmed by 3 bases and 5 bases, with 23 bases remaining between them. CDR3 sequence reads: CASSFQGPIHKIDEQYF. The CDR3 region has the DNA TGTGCCAGCAGTTTCCAGGGGCCTATCCACAAAATAGACGAGCAGTACTTC.

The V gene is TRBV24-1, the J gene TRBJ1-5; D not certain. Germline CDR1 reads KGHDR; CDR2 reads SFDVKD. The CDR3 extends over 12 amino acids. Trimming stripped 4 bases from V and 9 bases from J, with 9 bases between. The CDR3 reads CATSDPNRPQHF. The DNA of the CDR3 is TGTGCCACCAGTGACCCAAATAGGCCCCAGCATTTT.

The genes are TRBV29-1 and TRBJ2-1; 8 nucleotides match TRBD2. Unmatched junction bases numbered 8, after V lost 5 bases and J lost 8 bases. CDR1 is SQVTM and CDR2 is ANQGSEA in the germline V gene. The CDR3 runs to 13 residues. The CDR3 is CSVRGGTGDEQFF. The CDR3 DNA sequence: TGCAGCGTTCGGGGGGGTACGGGCGATGAGCAGTTCTTC.